This T cell receptor (beta chain) came from a study of T cells in Graves' hyperthyroidism and ophthalmopathy. Study-wide points: The majority of expanded thyroid clonotypes above 0.001 also appeared in blood. The model foresaw ophthalmopathy a median around 6.4 months prior to onset.

The TCR beta CDR3 regions underwent amplification using RNA transcripts as the source. HTBI primers were the set used in a first-round RT-PCR of the TCR CDR3. TCRdb analysed the multiplex PCR reads with MiXCR anew, one entry per CDR3 protein. Of over 400,000 distinct CDR3 sequences listed, about 22% are singletons. This CDR3 is 14 amino acids long. Trimming stripped 1 base from V and 0 bases from J, with 5 bases between. Germline loops: CDR1 SEHNR, CDR2 FQNEAQ (reference sequence). Clinical symptoms, serum thyroxine and TRAb, thyroid ultrasound and orbital computed tomography were used for the diagnoses. The table lists this clonotype with a few counts. Antigen specificity is unknown.

The sample consisted of blood. The TCR sequence derives from a woman in her seventies with Graves' ophthalmopathy. This chain uses TRBV7-9 with TRBJ2-3; D is unclear. In nucleotides, the CDR3 is TGTGCCAGCAGCTTAGATCACAGCACAGATACGCAGTATTTT. Translation gives CASSLDHSTDTQYF.